This T cell receptor beta chain was obtained from a study of blood T cell repertoires in COVID-19. Study at large: Sites across the United States, Italy and Spain contributed samples from acute and convalescent COVID-19. Sources were T cells, B-cell-depleted T cells, or PBMCs; the material itself was cDNA or gDNA.

In germline, CDR1 is SGHDN, CDR2 FVKESK. With V trimmed by 9 bases and J by 1 base, 16 bases remained unmatched. The CDR3 is made up of 17 amino acids. How the authors handled the data: Estimated nucleated cell counts came from reference gene primer amplification. Profiled with immunoSEQ multiplex PCR; TCRdb holds only in-frame clones, not every one. D and trimming were read from the DNA, whereas the V and J calls and clone size are those reported in that table. The repertoire consists of some 210,000 clones, with 70% to 90% occurring once and the leading ten covering 5.1%. The chain employs TRBV14 and TRBJ1-1; TRBD1 aligns across 8 bases. Sequenced sample: peripheral blood. The TCR originated in a woman in her 70s with active or convalescent COVID-19. CDR3 bases: TGTGCCAGAAACACTAGGACAGGGAGTCCTTCGAACACTGAAGCTTTCTTT. Translated: CARNTRTGSPSNTEAFF.